The next 20 T cell receptor beta chains were all read from a single sample in a study of blood T cells in healthy people across ages. PCR was performed a second time for 7 to 11 cycles using a sample-barcoded 5' primer and a J-beta primer mix. Using its own MiXCR run on the 5' RACE reads, TCRdb lists one record per CDR3 protein. In the table there are about 1.4 million distinct CDR3 sequences, around 55% of which are singletons. The specimen sequenced was blood. These receptors all stem from a man younger than 35 in good health.

This rearrangement joins TRBV7-2 to TRBJ2-1, with 9 bases identical to TRBD1. Germline lookup yields CDR1 SGHTA and CDR2 FQGNSA. The CDR3 is 16 residues long. V lost 1 base to trimming and J lost 7 bases; unmatched junction nucleotides: 8. The CDR3, as DNA: TGTGCCAGCAGCTTAGTCCGGGACAGGGAGAGTAATGAGCAGTTCTTC. As protein: CASSLVRDRESNEQFF.

This chain uses TRBV4-1 with TRBJ1-1; D gene ambiguous. CDR3 length: 14 amino acids. CDR1 is MGHRA and CDR2 is YSYEKL in the germline V gene. V dropped 0 bases and J dropped 4 bases, with 9 bases sitting between them. The CDR3: CASSQDRQSTEAFF. CDR3 in DNA: TGCGCCAGCAGCCAAGATAGGCAGAGCACTGAAGCTTTCTTT.

The rearrangement joins TRBV7-2 to TRBJ2-1; TRBD2 agrees at 7 bases. Looked up from germline, CDR1 is SGHTA and CDR2 is FQGNSA. J lost 7 bases, V lost 2 bases, and 14 bases had no gene match. The CDR3 sequence is 17 residues long. The CDR3 DNA sequence: TGTGCCAGCAGCTTAAAGCTAATCAGCGGGGTAAGGAATGAGCAGTTCTTC. It specifies CASSLKLISGVRNEQFF.

This clonotype was detected only once. The gene calls are TRBV5-6 and TRBJ2-2; weak D call: TRBD2 (5 bases). Trimming removed 1 base from V and 5 bases from J, with 15 bases in between. Germline V lookup: CDR1 SGHDT, CDR2 YYEEEE. CDR3 size: 16 residues. The CDR3 protein is CASSLWASTHTGELFF. The CDR3 region has the DNA TGTGCCAGCAGCTTGTGGGCTAGCACTCATACCGGGGAGCTGTTTTTT.

The chain uses TRBV5-1 and TRBJ2-7; weak D call: TRBD2 (5 bases). Trimming removed 1 base from V and 2 bases from J, with 13 bases in between. CDR1 and CDR2 (germline): SGHRS, YFSETQ. The CDR3 consists of 15 residues. The chain's CDR3 is CASSLSGSAPYEQYF. In DNA form, the CDR3 reads TGCGCCAGCAGCTTGAGCGGCTCGGCGCCCTACGAGCAGTACTTC.

This clonotype was seen more than once but under ten times. This chain connects TRBV5-1 to TRBJ2-4, with D perhaps matching TRBD2 (6 bases). The J call is uncertain, as TRBJ2-7 better fits the DNA end. In germline, CDR1 is SGHRS, CDR2 YFSETQ. The CDR3 loop spans 14 amino acids. This CDR3 reads CASSFLGGEYEQYF. In DNA, the CDR3 is TGCGCCAGCAGCTTTCTGGGAGGTGAATACGAGCAGTACTTC.

The rearrangement links TRBV6-2 or TRBV6-3 to TRBJ2-1; tentative D call: TRBD1 (5 bases). The germline V gene has CDR1 MNHEY and CDR2 SVGEGT. V lost 8 bases and J lost 8, with 19 bases in between. CDR3 length equals 14 residues. CDR3 DNA sequence: TGTGCCAGCGTGACAGTAAGATCTATCTATGAGCAGTTCTTC. Encoded protein: CASVTVRSIYEQFF.

This clonotype was recorded only once. The chain couples TRBV24-1 to TRBJ1-5, with 8 bases aligning to TRBD1. CDR1 KGHDR and CDR2 SFDVKD come from the germline V gene. This CDR3 is built from 14 residues. Trimming at V came to 7 bases and at J to 7 bases, leaving 8 bases not matched to a gene. The DNA for the CDR3 is TGTGCCACCAGCCGACAGGGGTGGTTGCAGCCCCAGCATTTT. Translated, it gives CATSRQGWLQPQHF.

The rearrangement uses TRBV5-1 and TRBJ2-4; D ambiguous. CDR1 SGHRS and CDR2 YFSETQ come from the germline V gene. Trimming cost V 0 bases and J 7 bases, with 8 bases left between them. CDR3 length: 13 amino acids. The CDR3 DNA reads TGCGCCAGCAGCTTGGAAGGGTTCAACATTCAGTACTTC. The encoded protein is CASSLEGFNIQYF.

V and J are TRBV5-1 and TRBJ2-5; D ambiguous. CDR3 length: 15 amino acids. Trimming took 0 bases from V and 2 from J, leaving 11 bases between them. From germline, CDR1 is SGHRS and CDR2 YFSETQ. CDR3 nucleotide sequence: TGCGCCAGCAGCTTGGGTACGTTAGGGCAAGAGACCCAGTACTTC. Its protein is CASSLGTLGQETQYF.

This chain's CDR3 is CASSLRVGMNTEAFF. Written as DNA, the CDR3 is TGTGCCAGCAGTTTGAGGGTGGGGATGAACACTGAAGCTTTCTTT. J is TRBJ1-1 and V is TRBV12-3 or TRBV12-4, with D hard to call. The CDR3 contains 15 residues. Trimming shortened V by 3 bases and J by 0 bases, and 11 bases separated the two germline ends.

J is TRBJ2-5 and V is TRBV29-1; possibly TRBD1 for D (5 bases). The V and J ends lost 1 base and 3 bases respectively, with 12 bases between them. CDR3 size: 14 residues. Germline lookup yields CDR1 SQVTM and CDR2 ANQGSEA. Here the CDR3 DNA reads TGCAGCGTTGAAGGCAGGGCCCGAAAAGAGACCCAGTACTTC. Protein product: CSVEGRARKETQYF.

This sequence joins TRBV28 and TRBJ1-4, with D tentatively TRBD1 (5 bases). Trimming shortened V by 7 bases and J by 7 bases, and 19 bases separated the two germline ends. CDR3 length: 15 residues. Germline assignment: CDR1 MDHEN and CDR2 SYDVKM. The CDR3: CASTLGTRRPEKLFF. The CDR3 DNA reads TGTGCCAGCACCCTCGGGACGAGACGGCCTGAAAAACTGTTTTTT.

The chain links TRBV7-9 to TRBJ2-4; D call uncertain. Gene TRBJ2-7 matches the end of the DNA better, so the J call may be wrong. The CDR3 is made up of 13 amino acids. Germline CDR1 SEHNR, CDR2 FQNEAQ (reference sequence). The DNA of the CDR3 is TGTGCCAGCAGCTTAGTTCGTACCCACGAGCAGTACTTC. The encoded protein is CASSLVRTHEQYF.

The chain is built from TRBV7-9 and TRBJ2-7; D call uncertain. The V end was cut by 0 bases, the J end by 0 bases, with 6 bases between. This CDR3 contains 14 residues. Germline V gene sequence: CDR1 SEHNR, CDR2 FQNEAQ (reference sequence). CDR3 loop: CASSLAQSSYEQYF. The CDR3 nucleotides are TGTGCCAGCAGCTTAGCGCAGAGCTCCTACGAGCAGTACTTC.

The rearrangement uses TRBV21-1 and TRBJ2-5; TRBD1 reflects the table's D call only, with no check against the DNA. TRBV21-1 is flagged as a pseudogene. The CDR3 consists of 13 residues. CDR3 DNA: TGTGCCAGCACCCCTAACAGTACGGTGGAGCAGTACTTC. Translation: CASTPNSTVEQYF.

This rearrangement joins TRBV20-1 to TRBJ2-2; the D gene could be TRBD1 or TRBD2 (5 bases each). CDR3 length: 11 amino acids. Germline V CDR1 and CDR2: DFQATT, SNEGSKA (reference sequence). V was trimmed by 7 bases and J by 11 bases, leaving 14 bases between them. The CDR3 region has the DNA TGCAGTGTTCGGGACGGGTCAGAGCTGTTTTTT. It translates to CSVRDGSELFF.

This chain connects TRBV12-3 or TRBV12-4 to TRBJ2-7, with D unresolved. The CDR3 totals 14 residues. V was trimmed by 0 bases and J by 2 bases, leaving 8 bases between them. CDR3 in amino acids: CASSLAYRTYEQYF. In DNA, the CDR3 is TGTGCCAGCAGTTTAGCTTACAGAACCTACGAGCAGTACTTC.

This chain joins TRBV2 and TRBJ2-7; 9 bases line up with TRBD2. Trimming at V came to 7 bases and at J to 12 bases, leaving 16 bases not matched to a gene. CDR3 size: 14 residues. Germline V gene lookup returns CDR1 SNHLY and CDR2 FYNNEI. The CDR3: CASMGLAGSRSAYF. The CDR3 nucleotides are TGTGCCAGCATGGGCCTAGCGGGGTCCCGTAGTGCGTACTTC.

The rearrangement links TRBV6-5 to TRBJ1-6; a weak D match, TRBD1 (5 bases). The CDR3 extends over 15 amino acids. Trimming cost V 6 bases and J 7 bases, with 16 bases left between them. Germline values: CDR1 MNHEY, CDR2 SVGAGI. As DNA, the CDR3 is TGTGCCAGCAGAGGGGTTCCCGTTGGGAATTCACCCCTCCACTTT. It encodes CASRGVPVGNSPLHF.